The subject of this entry is one T cell receptor beta chain. This clonotype turned up a few times. What this receptor recognizes is not known. Nothing much larger sits one base from this clone, and base qualities are not available. This entry is derived from a study of Graves' ophthalmopathy and Graves' hyperthyroidism (dated by TCRdb to 2017 to 2018). Regarding the study in general: Stable hyperthyroidism was defined as no progression to ophthalmopathy within 18 months of follow-up. After sampling, hyperthyroidism patients received methimazole starting at 30 mg daily, and ophthalmopathy patients received high-dose intravenous methylprednisolone. An independent validation cohort comprised about 20 hyperthyroidism patients and roughly 15 patients who later progressed from hyperthyroidism to ophthalmopathy. In total, 135 blood samples were TCR-sequenced: some 40 ophthalmopathy, roughly 77 hyperthyroidism and approximately 17 hyperthyroidism-to-ophthalmopathy patients. To tell Graves' ophthalmopathy apart from Graves' hyperthyroidism, and to predict which patients would progress to ophthalmopathy, the study relied on TCR beta repertoire signatures. In more than five hyperthyroidism patients, the T-cell repertoires found in thyroid tissue were compared with those found in blood. To explore V-J signatures distinguishing ophthalmopathy from hyperthyroidism, a discovery set of 100 patients (about 43 ophthalmopathy, roughly 60 stable hyperthyroidism) was enrolled.

Overall results and qualifications from the work: In validation, the model predicted ophthalmopathy progression with about 71% sensitivity and less than 80% specificity; 12 predicted patients were CT-confirmed with GO in a median of approximately six months. In cross-validation, the 13-signature model distinguished ophthalmopathy from stable hyperthyroidism with around 90% sensitivity and around 83% specificity, while in the test set the corresponding values were about 80% and 75%. Most expanded thyroid clonotypes with a frequency above 0.001 also appeared in blood, which suggests that blood repertoires may reflect the immune response in the thyroid. No statistical method was used to set the sample size in advance, and the investigators knew which group each participant was assigned to.

For repertoire sequencing, TCR beta CDR3 regions were amplified from RNA transcripts. A first-round RT-PCR used HTBI primers with the Qiagen OneStep RT-PCR kit, followed by a second-round multiplex PCR, size selection and purification. Sequencing of the libraries was carried out on an Illumina HiSeq2000 in paired-end mode with 100 bp reads. As for the original processing: SOAPnuke was used for read processing, and reads with adapters, uncalled bases, a mean Phred below 15, or no exact constant-primer or identifier match were discarded. COPE v1.2.5 was used to merge the high-quality paired reads. Unique nucleotide sequences were defined as clonotypes and aligned to IMGT TRB V, D and J references using MiTCR v1.1. Only V-J combinations with frequency above 0.0001 were analysed, covering approximately 99% of repertoires. A TCR clonal expansion and chaos score per V-J combination was defined as the ratio of F50 clonal expansion to chaos observed in the TCRdist matrix. Welch's t-statistics and random forest were used to reduce features to about a dozen V-J combinations, which were fed into a naive Bayes classifier. The Morisita-Horn index was used to measure how similar the thyroid and blood repertoires were. Using fastp at Q25 and MiXCR, TCRdb reprocessed the public reads and kept productive beta chains. Rows with a matching CDR3 protein are joined into one entry that keeps the most common DNA and genes. These V and J calls derive from TCRdb rather than the authors' analysis. The table for this sample lists roughly 600,000 distinct CDR3 sequences; about 40% of them were counted only once. The ten largest clonotypes hold 3.5% to 4.5% of the sample.

Patients with hyperthyroidism were aged 18 to 65 years, had been newly diagnosed, and had a disease duration of less than 2 months. Anyone with other autoimmune diseases, uncontrolled infections, pregnancy or lactation was excluded from the study. Clinical symptoms, serum thyroxine, TRAb, thyroid ultrasound and orbital computed tomography were used for diagnosis. Trizol reagent was used to extract the total RNA, and its quality was then checked on an Agilent 2100 Bioanalyzer. From the cysteine through the phenylalanine, the CDR3 covers 14 amino acids. Only the CDR3 DNA is retained, 42 bases long and in frame from the first base. The CDR1 and CDR2 encoded by the germline V gene are SGHRS and YFSETQ. The V and J ends are trimmed by 0 bases and 7 bases, leaving 8 bases between them.

Recombination linked TRBV5-1 to TRBJ1-6, with no reliable assignment of the D segment. Sequencing was performed on peripheral blood or thyroid tissue (not recorded which). This receptor was taken from an adult man with Graves' hyperthyroidism. CDR3 protein: CASSLGTNNSPLHF. DNA sequence: TGCGCCAGCAGCTTGGGTACAAACAATTCACCCCTCCACTTT.